This T cell receptor beta chain was recovered during a study of control samples from healthy donors and cancer patients. This table comes from immunoSEQ multiplex PCR, and its TCRdb copy is limited to in-frame clones, with some not included. Found here are some 94,000 clones, about 89% of them singletons; the top ten hold over 8.5%. V trimming: 3 bases; J trimming: 2 bases; junction bases outside the gene matches: 1. CDR1 and CDR2 (germline): SGHTA, FQGNSA. The CDR3 covers 14 residues. The sample consisted of PBMCs. The J gene is TRBJ2-5, the V gene TRBV7-2; 9 bases agree with TRBD2. This TCR was recovered from a woman aged 45-65 years with colorectal cancer. The CDR3 is CASSFLAGQETQYF. The CDR3 DNA follows: TGTGCCAGCAGCTTCCTAGCGGGACAAGAGACCCAGTACTTC.